These 30 T cell receptor beta chains originate from one sample sequenced in a study of Graves' ophthalmopathy and Graves' hyperthyroidism. The authors amplified TCR beta CDR3 regions from RNA transcripts. RT-PCR with HTBI primers came first, then second-round multiplex PCR. In TCRdb, the multiplex PCR reads were re-called with MiXCR into one record per CDR3 protein. The sample carries about 620,000 distinct CDR3 sequences, about 24% recorded once. Source material: peripheral blood. These receptors were collected from a young woman with stable Graves' hyperthyroidism. Some clones in this sample may be carry-over from other donors' samples.

The chain joins TRBV10-2 to TRBJ1-1; D is unclear. The CDR3 runs 13 residues. Germline V gene lookup returns CDR1 WSHSY and CDR2 SAAADI. Deletions cut 6 bases from V and 3 bases from J, with 11 bases between. The CDR3: CASRERIDTEAFF. The CDR3 region has the DNA TGCGCCAGCAGAGAAAGGATAGACACTGAAGCTTTCTTT.

The chain joins TRBV10-3 to TRBJ2-7, with TRBD1 as a possible D gene (6 bases). Germline CDR1 reads ENHRY; CDR2 reads SYGVKD. The CDR3 runs 16 residues. Trimming took 4 bases from V and 0 from J, leaving 16 bases between them. The CDR3 region is CAISGLDRRSSYEQYF. In DNA form, the CDR3 reads TGTGCCATCAGTGGGTTAGACAGGCGAAGCTCCTACGAGCAGTACTTC.

This clonotype was recorded many times. This rearrangement joins TRBV13 to TRBJ1-1; TRBD1 might be the D (5 bases). Per the germline V gene, CDR1 is PRHDT and CDR2 is FYEKMQ (reference sequence). V lost 1 base and J lost 5, with 11 bases in between. This CDR3 is 14 amino acids long. CDR3 DNA: TGTGCCAGCAGCTTAGACAGGCTAAAGACTGAAGCTTTCTTT. Its protein product is CASSLDRLKTEAFF.

This clonotype has a count of ten or more. The chain combines TRBV29-1 with TRBJ2-7, with 10 bases matching TRBD1. The J segment lost 5 bases and the V segment lost 7 bases, leaving 5 bases of the junction unmatched. CDR3 length: 12 residues. Germline values: CDR1 SQVTM, CDR2 ANQGSEA. The chain's CDR3 is CSGQGAVNEQYF. Written as DNA, the CDR3 is TGCAGCGGACAGGGGGCTGTCAACGAGCAGTACTTC.

The rearrangement joins TRBV20-1 to TRBJ2-5; D ambiguous. The ends were cut back, 5 bases at V and 7 bases at J, with 2 bases in the middle. From germline, CDR1 is DFQATT and CDR2 SNEGSKA (reference sequence). The CDR3 runs 8 residues. CDR3 amino acids: CSAGTQYF. CDR3 nucleotides: TGCAGTGCTGGGACCCAGTACTTC.

This clonotype has more than one count but fewer than ten. The chain combines TRBV6-1 with TRBJ1-1; the match to TRBD1 covers 7 bases. V gave up 4 bases and J gave up 7 bases; unmatched junction bases: 9. The CDR3 is made up of 14 amino acids. Germline V CDR1 and CDR2: MNHNS, SASEGT. CDR3 loop: CASSGGTVDLEAFF. The CDR3 coding sequence is TGTGCCAGCAGTGGGGGGACAGTAGACCTTGAAGCTTTCTTT.

This clonotype was seen many times. The chain is built from TRBV6-1 and TRBJ2-7; 8 positions agree with TRBD1. The V segment lost 9 bases and the J segment 0 bases; nucleotides outside the gene matches: 7. In germline, CDR1 is MNHNS, CDR2 SASEGT. The CDR3 is 14 amino acids. The CDR3, as DNA: TGTGCCAGTCTCGACAGGGGAAGCTCCTACGAGCAGTACTTC. Amino acid sequence: CASLDRGSSYEQYF.

This clonotype was detected many times. This chain links TRBV19 with TRBJ1-5; D may be TRBD1 (6 bases). Germline CDR1 is LNHDA and CDR2 is SQIVND (reference sequence). Trimming removed 3 bases at V and 6 bases at J, with 9 bases between. The CDR3 spans 13 residues. CDR3 amino acids: CASSIRGAQPQHF. The CDR3 DNA reads as TGTGCCAGTAGTATTCGGGGGGCTCAGCCCCAGCATTTT.

The table lists this clonotype with many counts. CDR3 sequence reads: CASYGGPSSYNSPLHF. In DNA, the CDR3 is TGTGCCAGCTATGGGGGCCCTAGCTCCTATAATTCACCCCTCCACTTT. The chain is built from TRBV25-1 and TRBJ1-6; possibly TRBD1 for D (6 bases). The CDR3 runs 16 residues. From germline, CDR1 is MGHDK and CDR2 SYGVNS. V was shortened by 8 bases and J by 0 bases, with 14 bases between the two germline ends.

The chain combines TRBV6-2 or TRBV6-3 with TRBJ2-2; TRBD1 aligns across 8 bases. Germline-derived CDR1 and CDR2 are MNHEY and SVGEGT. There are 19 residues in the CDR3. J was trimmed by 0 bases and V by 5 bases; bases with no gene match: 14. CDR3: CASSPRTGNLKTNTGELFF. In DNA, the CDR3 is TGTGCCAGCAGTCCAAGGACAGGGAACCTCAAAACGAACACCGGGGAGCTGTTTTTT.

This clonotype was seen at least ten times. The V and J genes are TRBV5-1 and TRBJ2-7; TRBD1 might be the D (6 bases). CDR1 SGHRS and CDR2 YFSETQ come from the germline V gene. This CDR3 contains 12 residues. V shed 2 bases and J shed 4 bases, with 7 bases lying between them. In DNA form, the CDR3 reads TGCGCCAGCAGCTTCGACAGGTACGAGCAGTACTTC. Translated: CASSFDRYEQYF.

The V gene is TRBV7-6, the J gene TRBJ1-6; D gene unclear. The CDR3 consists of 18 residues. In germline, CDR1 is SGHVS, CDR2 FNYEAQ. V was pared by 5 bases and J by 4 bases, with 21 bases between. In DNA, the CDR3 is TGTGCCAGCAGCCCACAGACCCCTGGACGGATTTATAATTCACCCCTCCACTTT. It translates to CASSPQTPGRIYNSPLHF.

The chain recombines TRBV14 with TRBJ2-2, with TRBD2 matching 12 bases. The CDR3 sequence is 18 residues long. The V gene end was trimmed by 5 bases and the J gene end by 4 bases; junction bases not matched to a gene: 11. Germline CDR1 is SGHDN and CDR2 is FVKESK. The CDR3 coding sequence is TGTGCCAGCAGCAAGGGACTAGCGGGCCCTCGGGTCACCGGGGAGCTGTTTTTT. Translating it yields CASSKGLAGPRVTGELFF.

The chain uses TRBV7-2 and TRBJ1-1; 9 bases align to TRBD1. J gave up 10 bases and V 5 bases, and 8 bases lay outside the gene matches. CDR3 length: 13 residues. Germline-derived CDR1 and CDR2 are SGHTA and FQGNSA. This chain's CDR3 is CASSIRDRARAFF. The CDR3 nucleotides are TGTGCCAGCAGCATTAGGGACAGGGCGAGAGCTTTCTTT.

As to this clonotype: Given a much more abundant clone one base away, this may be a read error. The chain links TRBV6-2 or TRBV6-3 to TRBJ2-7; D gene ambiguous. The CDR3 has 13 amino acids. The germline V and J ends were trimmed by 2 bases and 3 bases, with 8 bases remaining between them. CDR1 and CDR2 (germline): MNHEY, SVGEGT. CDR3 loop: CASSYGMSYEQYF. CDR3 bases: TGTGCCAGCAGTTACGGGATGAGCTACGAGCAGTACTTC.

The chain uses TRBV15 and TRBJ2-7, with no clear D. This CDR3 spans 13 amino acids. V gave up 1 base and J gave up 5 bases, with 9 bases separating them. Looked up from germline, CDR1 is LNHNV and CDR2 is YYDKDF (reference sequence). CDR3 loop: CATSRGWDNEQYF. In DNA, the CDR3 is TGTGCCACCAGCAGAGGTTGGGATAACGAGCAGTACTTC.

At least ten counts were recorded for this clonotype. The V call is TRBV29-1, the J call TRBJ1-2; D call uncertain. Trimming removed 5 bases at V and 8 bases at J, with 9 bases between. CDR3 length: 10 residues. Germline V gene lookup returns CDR1 SQVTM and CDR2 ANQGSEA. CDR3 nucleotide sequence: TGCAGCGTTCGAAGTCCCGGCTACACCTTC. The encoded protein is CSVRSPGYTF.

Many counts were recorded for this clonotype. V is TRBV30 and J is TRBJ2-4, with D perhaps TRBD2 (5 bases). V was pared by 1 base and J by 6 bases, with 13 bases between. This CDR3 region has 14 residues. Germline V gives CDR1 GTSNPN, CDR2 SVGIG (reference sequence). CDR3 coding DNA: TGTGCCTGGAGTGAACCCGGGGTTTTAAACATTCAGTACTTC. Translated: CAWSEPGVLNIQYF.

At least ten counts were recorded for this clonotype. J is TRBJ1-1 and V is TRBV6-2 or TRBV6-3, with D possibly matching TRBD1 (5 bases). This CDR3 comprises 15 residues. Trimming pared 4 bases from V and 0 bases from J, leaving 12 bases between. Germline V gives CDR1 MNHEY, CDR2 SVGEGT. CDR3 sequence: CASSSAGPLNTEAFF. The CDR3 DNA sequence: TGTGCCAGCAGTTCGGCAGGGCCCCTGAACACTGAAGCTTTCTTT.

This clonotype came up a few times. The gene calls are TRBV28 and TRBJ1-5, with TRBD1 identical over 8 bases. CDR3 size: 17 residues. With V trimmed by 2 bases and J by 0 bases, 6 bases remained unmatched. From germline, CDR1 is MDHEN and CDR2 SYDVKM. The CDR3 region is CASSLPRGRYSNQPQHF. The CDR3 region has the DNA TGTGCCAGCAGTTTACCCAGGGGGCGGTATAGCAATCAGCCCCAGCATTTT.

The sample holds a few counts of this clonotype. The chain combines TRBV19 with TRBJ1-2, with 8 positions matching TRBD1. Germline loops: CDR1 LNHDA, CDR2 SQIVND (reference sequence). V lost 2 bases and J lost 6; bases outside the gene matches: 11. The CDR3 length is 16 residues. The CDR3 nucleotides read TGTGCCAGTAGTATAACTTCGGCAGGGGGCAACCATGGCTACACCTTC. As protein: CASSITSAGGNHGYTF. Based on the CDR3 plus reference TRBV19 and TRBJ1-2, the full variable domain is DGGITQSPKYLFRKEGQNVTLSCEQNLNHDAMYWYRQDPGQGLRLIYYSQIVNDFQKGDIAEGYSVSREKKESFPLTVTSAQKNPTAFYLCASSITSAGGNHGYTFGSGTRLTVV.

The J gene is TRBJ2-7, the V gene TRBV7-2; possible D gene TRBD1, 7 bases. The CDR3 consists of 14 residues. The germline CDR1 and CDR2 sequences are SGHTA and FQGNSA. Deletions cut 5 bases from V and 7 bases from J, with 18 bases between. The DNA for the CDR3 is TGTGCCAGCAGCAACAGGAGGGGGACAGCAGAGCAGTACTTC. It yields the protein CASSNRRGTAEQYF.

This clonotype was detected many times. This chain connects TRBV6-2 or TRBV6-3 to TRBJ2-2, with a possible D match to TRBD2 (5 bases). V dropped 7 bases and J dropped 4 bases, with 25 bases sitting between them. The CDR3 spans 18 residues. Germline loops: CDR1 MNHEY, CDR2 SVGEGT. CDR3 nucleotides: TGTGCCAGCACCCCTTGGAGGATCGGCGGAACCCGCACCGGGGAGCTGTTTTTT. As protein: CASTPWRIGGTRTGELFF.

The chain has TRBV20-1 and TRBJ2-7, with D perhaps matching TRBD1 (6 bases). The CDR3 sequence is 12 residues long. CDR1 and CDR2 from the germline V gene are DFQATT and SNEGSKA (reference sequence). V was pared by 3 bases and J by 7 bases, with 13 bases between. In DNA form, the CDR3 reads TGCAGTGCTAGGGGGGCGGTGGAGGAGCAGTACTTC. Translated, it gives CSARGAVEEQYF.

This clonotype turned up a few times. The chain employs TRBV6-1 and TRBJ2-7; weak D call: TRBD2 (5 bases). V lost 6 bases and J lost 3, with 18 bases in between. This CDR3 is 15 amino acids long. Per the germline V gene, CDR1 is MNHNS and CDR2 is SASEGT. As DNA, the CDR3 is TGTGCCAGCAGCAACCACCGCGGGTCCTTCTACGAGCAGTACTTC. It specifies CASSNHRGSFYEQYF.

This clonotype was observed at least ten times. The rearrangement uses TRBV5-6 and TRBJ1-2; 8 bases match TRBD1. Germline assignment: CDR1 SGHDT and CDR2 YYEEEE. V dropped 4 bases and J dropped 5; count of bases not matched to a gene: 10. CDR3 size: 15 residues. CDR3 DNA: TGTGCCAGCAGCCACCCGGGACAGGAGGAGTATGGCTACACCTTC. It codes for CASSHPGQEEYGYTF.

This clonotype was seen repeatedly, ten times or more. The genes are TRBV7-2 and TRBJ1-5; D gene ambiguous. CDR1 and CDR2 from the germline V gene are SGHTA and FQGNSA. The V end was cut by 1 base, the J end by 5 bases, with 9 bases between. This CDR3 is 14 amino acids long. The CDR3 sequence is CASSLGLGDQPQHF. In nucleotides, the CDR3 is TGTGCCAGCAGCTTAGGACTGGGAGATCAGCCCCAGCATTTT.

This chain joins TRBV12-3 or TRBV12-4 and TRBJ2-7; D is ambiguous. This CDR3 region has 15 residues. The germline V and J ends were trimmed by 3 bases and 0 bases, with 12 bases remaining between them. The CDR3: CASSFYSLSSYEQYF. The CDR3 DNA sequence: TGTGCCAGCAGTTTTTATAGTTTAAGCTCCTACGAGCAGTACTTC.

Note on this clonotype: At one end the junction does not follow the germline gene, possibly because of a read error. This chain joins TRBV5-8 and TRBJ2-7; weak D call: TRBD2 (5 bases). Germline V lookup: CDR1 SGHTS, CDR2 YDEGEE. CDR3 length: 15 residues. The CDR3 sequence is CAISFGESGVYEQYF. The DNA of the CDR3 is TGTGCCATCAGCTTCGGGGAAAGTGGGGTTTACGAGCAGTACTTC.

This clonotype was seen ten or more times. The rearrangement links TRBV12-3 or TRBV12-4 to TRBJ1-2, with D uncertain. The CDR3 is 13 amino acids. Trimming pared 3 bases from V and 4 bases from J, leaving 9 bases between. The CDR3 loop reads CASSFQSLYGYTF. The CDR3 nucleotides are TGTGCCAGCAGTTTCCAGTCCCTCTATGGCTACACCTTC.